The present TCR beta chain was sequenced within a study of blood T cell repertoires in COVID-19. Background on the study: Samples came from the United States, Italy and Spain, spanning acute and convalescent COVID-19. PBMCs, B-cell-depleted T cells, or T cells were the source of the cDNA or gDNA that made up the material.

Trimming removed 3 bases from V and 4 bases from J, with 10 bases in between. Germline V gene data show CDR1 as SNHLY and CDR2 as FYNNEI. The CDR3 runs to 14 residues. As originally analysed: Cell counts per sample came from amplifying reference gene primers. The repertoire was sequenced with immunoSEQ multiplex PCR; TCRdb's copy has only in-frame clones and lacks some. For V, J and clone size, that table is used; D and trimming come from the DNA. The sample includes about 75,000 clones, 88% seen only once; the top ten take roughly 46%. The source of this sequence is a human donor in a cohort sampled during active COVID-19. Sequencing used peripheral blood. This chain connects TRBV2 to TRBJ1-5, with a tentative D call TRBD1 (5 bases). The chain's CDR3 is CASSDWGRNQPQHF. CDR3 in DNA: TGTGCCAGCAGTGATTGGGGCAGAAATCAGCCCCAGCATTTT.